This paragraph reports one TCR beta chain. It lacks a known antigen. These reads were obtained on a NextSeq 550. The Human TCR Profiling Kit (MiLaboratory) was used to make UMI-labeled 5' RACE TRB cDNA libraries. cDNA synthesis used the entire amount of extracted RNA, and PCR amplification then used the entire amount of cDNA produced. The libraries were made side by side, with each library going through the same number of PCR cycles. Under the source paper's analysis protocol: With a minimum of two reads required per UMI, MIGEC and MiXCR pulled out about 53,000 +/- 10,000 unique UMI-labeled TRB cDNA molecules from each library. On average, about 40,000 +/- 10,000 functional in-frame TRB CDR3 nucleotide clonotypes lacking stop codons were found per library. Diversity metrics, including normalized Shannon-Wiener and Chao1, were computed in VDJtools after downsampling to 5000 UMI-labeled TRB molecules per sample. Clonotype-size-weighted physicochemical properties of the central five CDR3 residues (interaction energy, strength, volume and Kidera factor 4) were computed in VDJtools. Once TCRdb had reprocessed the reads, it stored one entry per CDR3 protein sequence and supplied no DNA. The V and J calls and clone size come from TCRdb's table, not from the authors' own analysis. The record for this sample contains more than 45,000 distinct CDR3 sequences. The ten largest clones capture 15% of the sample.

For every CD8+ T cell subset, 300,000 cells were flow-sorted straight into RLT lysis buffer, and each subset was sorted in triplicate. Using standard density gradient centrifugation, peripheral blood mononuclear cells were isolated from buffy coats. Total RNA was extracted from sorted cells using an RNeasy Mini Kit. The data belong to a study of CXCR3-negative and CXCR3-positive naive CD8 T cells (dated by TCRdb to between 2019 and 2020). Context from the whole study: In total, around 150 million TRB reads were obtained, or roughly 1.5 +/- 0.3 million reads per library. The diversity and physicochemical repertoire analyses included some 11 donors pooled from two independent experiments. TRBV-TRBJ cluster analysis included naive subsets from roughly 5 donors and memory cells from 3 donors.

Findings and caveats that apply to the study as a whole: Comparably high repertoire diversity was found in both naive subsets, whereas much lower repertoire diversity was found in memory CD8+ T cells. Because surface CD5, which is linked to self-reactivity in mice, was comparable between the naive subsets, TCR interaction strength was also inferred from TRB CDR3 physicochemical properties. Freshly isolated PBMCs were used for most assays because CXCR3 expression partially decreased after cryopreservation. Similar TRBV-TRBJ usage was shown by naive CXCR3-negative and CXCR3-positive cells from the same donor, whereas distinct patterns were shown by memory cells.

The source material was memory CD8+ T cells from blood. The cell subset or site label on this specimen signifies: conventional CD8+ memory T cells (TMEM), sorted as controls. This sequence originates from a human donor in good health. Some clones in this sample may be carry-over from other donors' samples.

The CDR3 is CASSQDRTGRNTEAFF. The chain links TRBV4-3 with TRBJ1-1; TCRdb outputs TRBD1, but without DNA this stays unchecked. According to the germline V gene, CDR1 reads LGHNA and CDR2 reads YSLEER. The CDR3 contains 16 residues, cysteine and phenylalanine counted. The coding DNA is unavailable.